The source of this T cell receptor beta chain is a study of T cell responses to AZD1222 COVID-19 vaccine. On the study more broadly: Pooling was applied to second doses at about 4 or about 12 weeks.

Sequencing used immunoSEQ multiplex PCR; TCRdb keeps in-frame clones, though not all of them. The table includes some 130,000 clones, 70% to 90% detected once. The CDR3 spans 15 residues. V dropped 6 bases and J dropped 4; count of bases not matched to a gene: 6. Germline CDR1 is MDHEN and CDR2 is SYDVKM. This clonotype was sampled from an adult in good health. The sample here was peripheral blood, taken on day 0 of AZD1222 vaccination. The chain has TRBV28 and TRBJ1-4; 9 nucleotides match TRBD1. The CDR3 loop reads CASRAGQGSNEKLFF. CDR3 DNA sequence: TGTGCCAGCAGAGCCGGACAGGGGAGTAATGAAAAACTGTTTTTT.